This passage covers 9 T cell receptor beta chains from one sample sequenced in a study of T cell clonality in common variable immunodeficiency (dated by TCRdb to between 2014 and 2016). General findings and caveats noted by the study authors: CVID TCRbeta sequences reportedly showed fewer deletions and N-nucleotide insertions and lacked highly modified clones with 13 or more V deletions.

Library creation used the immunoSEQ multiplex PCR assay. TCRdb provides this immuneACCESS table in a form limited to in-frame rearrangements. Some clones are lacking; in checked studies, under half of them reflect an unresolved V gene, and why the rest are absent is not known. With fewer than 35,000 clones recorded, this sample contains no clone counted only once. The biggest ten clones account for about 6.1% of the sample. These receptors' antigens are unknown. Sequenced input: peripheral blood mononuclear cells. The receptors shown here come from a human donor with common variable immunodeficiency.

This clone was seen a few times. The sequence runs out 3 residues before the end of the CDR3; the remainder is reconstructed from the germline J gene. The chain employs TRBV18 and TRBJ1-1; TRBD1 aligns across 12 bases. Looked up from germline, CDR1 is KGHSH and CDR2 is LQKENI. The CDR3 has 17 amino acids. V lost 4 bases to trimming and J lost 5 bases; unmatched junction nucleotides: 11. The CDR3 region is CASSLQGQGASGTEAFF. CDR3 DNA, as far as it was read: TGTGCCAGCTCACTCCAGGGACAGGGGGCCTCGGGAACTGAA.

On this clone: The read terminates 3 residues ahead of where the CDR3 ends, so the germline J gene completes it. The genes are TRBV19 and TRBJ1-5, with TRBD1 matching 10 bases. CDR1 is LNHDA, CDR2 SQIVND, per germline (reference sequence). V gave up 5 bases and J gave up 4 bases; unmatched junction bases: 8. The CDR3 has 16 residues. CDR3 protein: CASSFSGTGENQPQHF. The sequenced part of the CDR3 DNA is TGTGCCAGTAGTTTTTCCGGGACAGGGGAGAATCAGCCC.

This clone was seen repeatedly, ten times or more. Read coverage stops 3 residues before the CDR3 terminus; the germline J gene supplies the remainder. The V and J genes are TRBV30 and TRBJ1-6, with D maybe TRBD1 (5 bases). The CDR3 sequence is 13 residues long. CDR1 GTSNPN and CDR2 SVGIG come from the germline V gene (reference sequence). The V and J ends lost 0 bases and 10 bases respectively, with 10 bases between them. The sequenced CDR3 bases are TGTGCCTGGAGTGTAGGGGCCACCTCACCC. This sequence encodes CAWSVGATSP. The whole CDR3 sequence is CAWSVGATSPLHF.

As regards this clone: Read sequence stops 3 residues before the CDR3 end, and the germline J gene provides the missing end. This chain joins TRBV30 and TRBJ1-2; no clear D gene. The ends were cut back, 4 bases at V and 7 bases at J, with 10 bases in the middle. Germline CDR1 is GTSNPN and CDR2 is SVGIG (reference sequence). CDR3 length equals 11 residues. The CDR3 DNA, read in part, is TGTGCCTGGAATACAAACACTGGC. Translated: CAWNTNTG. The complete CDR3 reads CAWNTNTGYTF.

Remarks on this clone: The DNA ends 3 residues before the CDR3 does, and the rest of the CDR3 is filled in from the germline J gene. J is TRBJ1-1 and V is TRBV18, with TRBD1 as a possible D gene (6 bases). The germline gives CDR1 KGHSH, CDR2 LQKENI. V shed 6 bases and J shed 4 bases, with 12 bases lying between them. The length of the CDR3 is 13 residues. CDR3 sequence: CASSNTGTTEAFF. The CDR3 bases that were read are TGTGCCAGCTCTAACACAGGGACCACTGAA.

This clone was detected ten times or more. The DNA read from the CDR3 is TGTGCCAGCAGTGAAGCGTGGCTACAGGACTCCTACGAG. This encodes CASSEAWLQDSYE. From start to end, the CDR3 is CASSEAWLQDSYEQYF. V is TRBV2 and J is TRBJ2-7, with D perhaps TRBD1 (5 bases). Sequencing ends 3 residues short of the CDR3 end; the germline J gene provides the rest. Per germline, CDR1 SNHLY and CDR2 FYNNEI. The CDR3 has 16 amino acids. V dropped 0 bases and J dropped 0 bases, with 12 bases sitting between them.

This clone was counted only a few times. Coverage ceases 3 residues before the CDR3 finishes, and the germline J gene fills in the end. The gene calls are TRBV6-1 and TRBJ2-7; 7 bases match TRBD1. The germline CDR1 and CDR2 sequences are MNHNS and SASEGT. The CDR3 runs 13 residues. V shed 4 bases and J 5 bases; nucleotides not matched to a gene: 5. The DNA read from the CDR3 is TGTGCCAGCAGTGCTAGACAGGGCGACGAG. It translates to CASSARQGDE. The entire CDR3 is CASSARQGDEQYF.

On this clone itself: The read halts 3 residues ahead of the CDR3 end, with the missing end drawn from the germline J gene. This sequence joins TRBV7-2 and TRBJ2-3; 8 bases are a match to TRBD2. CDR1 and CDR2 (germline): SGHTA, FQGNSA. V shed 2 bases, J shed 8 bases, and the junction held 9 bases outside the gene matches. The CDR3 is 15 residues long. CDR3 bases read: TGTGCCAGCAGCTTAAGGGGACTAGGGGTGGGTACG. Protein: CASSLRGLGVGT. The full CDR3 is CASSLRGLGVGTQYF.

This clone was recorded a few times. Sequencing ends 3 residues short of the CDR3 end; the germline J gene provides the rest. V and J are TRBV19 and TRBJ1-6; D remains unclear. The CDR3 spans 17 residues. CDR1 is LNHDA and CDR2 is SQIVND in the germline V gene (reference sequence). Trimming left V 6 bases short and J 9 bases short, with 24 bases between. The CDR3 region is CASRAITVSLTSSPLHF. Partial CDR3 DNA: TGTGCCAGTAGGGCAATTACAGTGTCCCTAACGAGTTCACCC. The full variable domain, its missing parts supplied by reference TRBV19 and TRBJ1-6, is DGGITQSPKYLFRKEGQNVTLSCEQNLNHDAMYWYRQDPGQGLRLIYYSQIVNDFQKGDIAEGYSVSREKKESFPLTVTSAQKNPTAFYLCASRAITVSLTSSPLHFGNGTRLTVT.